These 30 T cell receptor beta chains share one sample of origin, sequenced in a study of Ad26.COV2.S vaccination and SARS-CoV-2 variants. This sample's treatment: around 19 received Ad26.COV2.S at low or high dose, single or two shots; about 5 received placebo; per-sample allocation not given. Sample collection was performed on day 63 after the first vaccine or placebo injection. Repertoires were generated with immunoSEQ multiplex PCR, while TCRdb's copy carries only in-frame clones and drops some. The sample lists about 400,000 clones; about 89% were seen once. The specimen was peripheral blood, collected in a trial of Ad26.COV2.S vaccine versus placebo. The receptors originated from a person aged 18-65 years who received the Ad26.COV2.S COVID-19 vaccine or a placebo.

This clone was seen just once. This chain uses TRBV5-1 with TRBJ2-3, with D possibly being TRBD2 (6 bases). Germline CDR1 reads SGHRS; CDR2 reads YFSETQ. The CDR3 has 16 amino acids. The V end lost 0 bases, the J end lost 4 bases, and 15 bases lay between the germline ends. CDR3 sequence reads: CASSLEGGIPSDTQYF. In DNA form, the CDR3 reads TGCGCCAGCAGCTTGGAAGGCGGGATCCCCTCAGATACGCAGTATTTT.

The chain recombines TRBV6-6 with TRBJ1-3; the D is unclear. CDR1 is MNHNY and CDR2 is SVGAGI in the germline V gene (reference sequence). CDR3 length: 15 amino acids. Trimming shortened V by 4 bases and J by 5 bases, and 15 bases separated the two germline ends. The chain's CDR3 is CASSSSSTRRNTIYF. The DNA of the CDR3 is TGTGCCAGCAGTTCCTCGTCTACACGGAGAAACACCATATATTTT.

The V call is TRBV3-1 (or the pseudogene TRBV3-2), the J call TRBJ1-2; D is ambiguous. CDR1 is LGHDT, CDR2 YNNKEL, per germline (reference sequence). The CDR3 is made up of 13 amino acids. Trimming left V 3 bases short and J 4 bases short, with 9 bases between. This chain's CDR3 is CASSQAISYGYTF. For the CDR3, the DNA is TGTGCCAGCAGCCAGGCTATCAGCTATGGCTACACCTTC.

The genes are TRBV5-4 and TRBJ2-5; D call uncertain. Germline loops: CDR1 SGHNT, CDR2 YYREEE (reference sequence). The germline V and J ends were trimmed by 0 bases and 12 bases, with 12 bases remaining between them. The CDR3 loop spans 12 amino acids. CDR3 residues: CASSLGSGLKYF. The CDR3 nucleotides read TGTGCCAGCAGCTTGGGCTCCGGTCTGAAGTACTTC.

The CDR3 loop is CASSEISGSVGFF. The CDR3 DNA sequence: TGCGCCAGCAGTGAGATTAGCGGGAGTGTTGGATTCTTC. The gene calls are TRBV10-2 and TRBJ2-1; 9 positions match TRBD2. J lost 16 bases, V lost 2 bases, and 9 bases had no gene match. The germline gives CDR1 WSHSY, CDR2 SAAADI. The CDR3 length is 13 residues.

In DNA form, the CDR3 reads TGTGCCAGCAGCCAAGAGCAGGGACAGCCCTCCTACGAGCAGTACTTC. The encoded protein is CASSQEQGQPSYEQYF. The chain carries TRBV4-2 and TRBJ2-7; 7 bases are a match to TRBD1. V trimming: 0 bases; J trimming: 0 bases; junction bases outside the gene matches: 5. The CDR3 is 16 amino acids. The germline gives CDR1 LGHNA, CDR2 YNFKEQ.

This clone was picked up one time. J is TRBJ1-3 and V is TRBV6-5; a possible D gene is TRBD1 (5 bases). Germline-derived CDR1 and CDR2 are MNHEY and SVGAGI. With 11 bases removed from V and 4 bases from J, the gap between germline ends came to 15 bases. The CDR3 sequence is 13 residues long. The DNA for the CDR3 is TGTGCCGTGAAGTCGGGGACGGGAAACACCATATATTTT. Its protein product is CAVKSGTGNTIYF.

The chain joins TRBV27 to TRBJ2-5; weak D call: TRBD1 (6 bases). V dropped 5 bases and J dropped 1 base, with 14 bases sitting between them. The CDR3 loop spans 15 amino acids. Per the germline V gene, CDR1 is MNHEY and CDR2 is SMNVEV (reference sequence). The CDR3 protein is CASSIRGQTQETQYF. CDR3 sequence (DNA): TGTGCCAGCAGTATCCGAGGACAGACCCAAGAGACCCAGTACTTC.

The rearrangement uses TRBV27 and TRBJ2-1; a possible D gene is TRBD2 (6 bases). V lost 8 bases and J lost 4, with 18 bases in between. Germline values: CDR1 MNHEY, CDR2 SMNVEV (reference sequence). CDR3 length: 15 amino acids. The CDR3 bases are TGTGCCAGCCTTGGCGGGGCAGGGAAGTACAATGAGCAGTTCTTC. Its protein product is CASLGGAGKYNEQFF.

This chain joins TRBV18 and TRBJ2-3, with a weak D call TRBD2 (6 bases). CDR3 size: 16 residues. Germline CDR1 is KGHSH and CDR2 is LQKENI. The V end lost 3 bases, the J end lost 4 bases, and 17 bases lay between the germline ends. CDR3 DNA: TGTGCCAGCTCACCCACCGGTGGGAGGACCGCAGATACGCAGTATTTT. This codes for CASSPTGGRTADTQYF.

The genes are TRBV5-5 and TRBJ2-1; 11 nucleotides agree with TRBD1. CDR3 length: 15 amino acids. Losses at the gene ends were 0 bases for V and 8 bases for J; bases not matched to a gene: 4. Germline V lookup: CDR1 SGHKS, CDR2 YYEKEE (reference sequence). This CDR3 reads CASSLGWTGGDEQFF. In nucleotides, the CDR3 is TGTGCCAGCAGCTTGGGCTGGACAGGGGGCGATGAGCAGTTCTTC.

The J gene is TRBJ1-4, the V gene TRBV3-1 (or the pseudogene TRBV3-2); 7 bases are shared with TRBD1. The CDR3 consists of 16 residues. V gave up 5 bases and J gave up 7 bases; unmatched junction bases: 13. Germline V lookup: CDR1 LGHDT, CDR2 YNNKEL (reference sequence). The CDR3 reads CASSDRGGLGGEKLFF. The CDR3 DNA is TGTGCCAGCAGCGATAGAGGGGGCCTGGGGGGTGAAAAACTGTTTTTT.

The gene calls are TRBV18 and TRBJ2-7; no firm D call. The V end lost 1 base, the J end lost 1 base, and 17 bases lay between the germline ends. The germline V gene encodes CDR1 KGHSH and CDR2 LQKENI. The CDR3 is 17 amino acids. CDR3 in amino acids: CASSPQASTVGSYEQYF. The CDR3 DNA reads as TGTGCCAGCTCACCACAGGCGTCGACGGTCGGGTCCTACGAGCAGTACTTC.

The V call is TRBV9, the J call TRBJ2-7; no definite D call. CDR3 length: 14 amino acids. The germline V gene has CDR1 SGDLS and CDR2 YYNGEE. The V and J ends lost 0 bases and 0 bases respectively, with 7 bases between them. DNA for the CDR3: TGTGCCAGCAGCGTAGGGTCGACCTCCTACGAGCAGTACTTC. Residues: CASSVGSTSYEQYF.

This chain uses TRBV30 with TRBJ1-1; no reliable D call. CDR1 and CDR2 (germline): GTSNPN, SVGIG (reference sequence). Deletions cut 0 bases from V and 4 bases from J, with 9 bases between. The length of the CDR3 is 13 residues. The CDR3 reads CAWSVLVGTEAFF. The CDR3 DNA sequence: TGTGCCTGGAGTGTACTGGTCGGCACTGAAGCTTTCTTT.

This CDR3 is CASSYQDTGELFF. The CDR3 nucleotides are TGTGCCAGCAGTTATCAGGACACCGGGGAGCTGTTTTTT. The chain employs TRBV6-5 and TRBJ2-2, with unresolved D. The germline V gene has CDR1 MNHEY and CDR2 SVGAGI. CDR3 size: 13 residues. The V gene lost 3 bases and the J gene lost 3 bases, with 5 bases spanning the gap.

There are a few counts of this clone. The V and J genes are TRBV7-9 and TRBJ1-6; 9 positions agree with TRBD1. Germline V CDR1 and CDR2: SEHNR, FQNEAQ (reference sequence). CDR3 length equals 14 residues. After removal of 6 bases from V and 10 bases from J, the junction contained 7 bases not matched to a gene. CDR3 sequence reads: CASSTTGGRSPLHF. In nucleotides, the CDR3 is TGTGCCAGCAGTACAACAGGGGGCAGGTCACCCCTCCACTTT. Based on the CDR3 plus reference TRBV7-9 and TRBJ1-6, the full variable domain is DTGVSQNPRHKITKRGQNVTFRCDPISEHNRLYWYRQTLGQGPEFLTYFQNEAQLEKSRLLSDRFSAERPKGSFSTLEIQRTEQGDSAMYLCASSTTGGRSPLHFGNGTRLTVT.

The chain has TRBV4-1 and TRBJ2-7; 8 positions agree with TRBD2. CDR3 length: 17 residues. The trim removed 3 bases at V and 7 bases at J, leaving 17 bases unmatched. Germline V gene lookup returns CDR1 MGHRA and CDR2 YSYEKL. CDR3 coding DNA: TGCGCCAGCAGCCAGGATCCACCCCCAGCGGGAGCAAGGGAGCAGTACTTC. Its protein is CASSQDPPPAGAREQYF.

The CDR3 loop reads CASSKAQGGSGNTIYF. The CDR3 DNA follows: TGTGCCAGCAGCAAAGCACAGGGAGGCTCTGGAAACACCATATATTTT. The chain recombines TRBV21-1 with TRBJ1-3. TRBV21-1 counts as a pseudogene. The CDR3 covers 16 residues.

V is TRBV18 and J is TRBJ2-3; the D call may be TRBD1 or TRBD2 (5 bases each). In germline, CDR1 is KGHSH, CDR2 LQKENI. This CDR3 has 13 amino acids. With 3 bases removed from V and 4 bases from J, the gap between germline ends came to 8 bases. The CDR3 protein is CASSPGVADTQYF. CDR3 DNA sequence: TGTGCCAGCTCACCGGGGGTGGCAGATACGCAGTATTTT. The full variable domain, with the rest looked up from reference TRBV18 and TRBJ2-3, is NAGVMQNPRHLVRRRGQEARLRCSPMKGHSHVYWYRQLPEEGLKFMVYLQKENIIDESGMPKERFSAEFPKEGPSILRIQQVVRGDSAAYFCASSPGVADTQYFGPGTRLTVL.

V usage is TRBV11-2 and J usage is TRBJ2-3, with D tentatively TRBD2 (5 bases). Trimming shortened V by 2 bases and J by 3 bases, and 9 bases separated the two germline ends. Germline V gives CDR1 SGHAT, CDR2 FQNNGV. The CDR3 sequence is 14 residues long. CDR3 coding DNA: TGTGCCAGCAGCTTAAATCGCGGGACAGATACGCAGTATTTT. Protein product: CASSLNRGTDTQYF. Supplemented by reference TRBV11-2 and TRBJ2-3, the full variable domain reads EAGVAQSPRYKIIEKRQSVAFWCNPISGHATLYWYQQILGQGPKLLIQFQNNGVVDDSQLPKDRFSAERLKGVDSTLKIQPAKLEDSAVYLCASSLNRGTDTQYFGPGTRLTVL.

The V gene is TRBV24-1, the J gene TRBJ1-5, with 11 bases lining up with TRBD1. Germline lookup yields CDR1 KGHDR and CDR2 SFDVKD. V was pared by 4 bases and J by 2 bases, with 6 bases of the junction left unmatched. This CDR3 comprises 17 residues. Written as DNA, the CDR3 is TGTGCCACCAGTGACCACCGGACAGGGGGCGGCAATCAGCCCCAGCATTTT. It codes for CATSDHRTGGGNQPQHF.

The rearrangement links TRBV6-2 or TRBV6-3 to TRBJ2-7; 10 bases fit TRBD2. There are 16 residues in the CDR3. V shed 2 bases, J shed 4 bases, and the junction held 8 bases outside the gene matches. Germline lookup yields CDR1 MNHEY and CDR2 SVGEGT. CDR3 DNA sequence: TGTGCCAGCAGTTACGGGTCTAGCGGGAGCCCATACGAGCAGTACTTC. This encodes CASSYGSSGSPYEQYF.

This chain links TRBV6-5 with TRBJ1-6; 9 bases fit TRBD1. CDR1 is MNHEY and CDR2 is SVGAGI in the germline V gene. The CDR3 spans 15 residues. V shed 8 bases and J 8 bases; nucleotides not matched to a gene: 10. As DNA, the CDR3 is TGTGCCAGCGAGAGCTCGACAGGGGGGTATTCACCCCTCCACTTT. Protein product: CASESSTGGYSPLHF.

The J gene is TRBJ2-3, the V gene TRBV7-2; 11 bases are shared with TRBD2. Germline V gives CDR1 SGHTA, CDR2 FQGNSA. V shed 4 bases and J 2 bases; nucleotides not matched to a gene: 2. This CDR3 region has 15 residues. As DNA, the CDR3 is TGTGCCAGCAGCTCGACTAGCGGGGTCACAGATACGCAGTATTTT. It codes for CASSSTSGVTDTQYF.

CDR3 loop: CASSLDGRTTDTQYF. In DNA form, the CDR3 reads TGTGCCAGCAGTTTGGACGGGAGGACCACAGATACGCAGTATTTT. V is TRBV27 and J is TRBJ2-3; 7 nucleotides line up with TRBD2. The CDR3 is 15 amino acids. V was clipped by 3 bases and J by 2 bases; unmatched bases: 5. Germline assignment: CDR1 MNHEY and CDR2 SMNVEV (reference sequence).

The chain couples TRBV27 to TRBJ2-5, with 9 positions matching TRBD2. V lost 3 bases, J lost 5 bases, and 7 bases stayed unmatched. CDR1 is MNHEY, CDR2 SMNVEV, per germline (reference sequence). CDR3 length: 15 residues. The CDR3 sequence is CASSLLAGGPETQYF. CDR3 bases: TGTGCCAGCAGTTTGCTCGCGGGAGGGCCGGAGACCCAGTACTTC.

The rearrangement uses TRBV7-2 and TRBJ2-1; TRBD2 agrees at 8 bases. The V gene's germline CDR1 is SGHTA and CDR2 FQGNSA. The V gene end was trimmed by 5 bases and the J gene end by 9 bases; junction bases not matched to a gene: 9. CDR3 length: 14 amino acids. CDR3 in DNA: TGTGCCAGCAGCGTACTAGCGGTTCAAGGTGAGCAGTTCTTC. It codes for CASSVLAVQGEQFF.

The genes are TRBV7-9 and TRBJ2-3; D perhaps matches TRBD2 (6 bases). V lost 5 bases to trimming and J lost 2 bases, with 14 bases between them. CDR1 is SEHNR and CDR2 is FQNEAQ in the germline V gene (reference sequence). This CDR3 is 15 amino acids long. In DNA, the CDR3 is TGTGCCAGCAGCAACCCCGGGGGTCCCACAGATACGCAGTATTTT. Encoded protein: CASSNPGGPTDTQYF.

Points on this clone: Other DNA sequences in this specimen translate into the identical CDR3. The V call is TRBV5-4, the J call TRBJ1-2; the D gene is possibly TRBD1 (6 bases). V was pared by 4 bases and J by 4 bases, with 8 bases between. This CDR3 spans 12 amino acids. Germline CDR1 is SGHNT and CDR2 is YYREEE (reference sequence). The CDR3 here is CASSQDSYGYTF. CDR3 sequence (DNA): TGTGCCAGCAGCCAGGACAGCTATGGCTACACCTTC.